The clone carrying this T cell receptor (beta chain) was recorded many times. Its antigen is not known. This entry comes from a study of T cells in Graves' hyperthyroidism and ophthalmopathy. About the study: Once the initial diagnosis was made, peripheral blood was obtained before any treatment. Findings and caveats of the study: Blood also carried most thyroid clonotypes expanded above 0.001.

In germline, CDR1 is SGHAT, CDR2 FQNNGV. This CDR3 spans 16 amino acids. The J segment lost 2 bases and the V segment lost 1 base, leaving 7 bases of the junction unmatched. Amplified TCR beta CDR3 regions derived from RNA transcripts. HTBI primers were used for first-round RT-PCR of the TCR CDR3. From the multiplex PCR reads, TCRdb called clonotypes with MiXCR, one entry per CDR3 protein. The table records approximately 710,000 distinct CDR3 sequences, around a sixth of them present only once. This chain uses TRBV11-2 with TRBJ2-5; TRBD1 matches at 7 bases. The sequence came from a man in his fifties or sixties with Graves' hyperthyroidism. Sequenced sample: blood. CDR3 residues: CASSLVVGQPQETQYF. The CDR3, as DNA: TGTGCCAGCAGCTTAGTCGTGGGACAGCCGCAAGAGACCCAGTACTTC.